The rows below give T cell receptor beta chains drawn from one sample of a study of blood T cell repertoires in COVID-19. Sequencing used immunoSEQ multiplex PCR; TCRdb keeps in-frame clones, though not all of them. This sample has some 93,000 clones, with around 86% found just once. Sequenced sample: peripheral blood. The receptors here all came from a man in his fifties or sixties with acute or convalescent COVID-19. The CDR3 runs from the conserved cysteine through the conserved F or W. The D gene is left open where the match is weak. A row's size may be missing; if present it is once, few, many or a size class.

j_call | v_call | d_call | clone_size | cdr3_nt | cdr3_aa
TRBJ1-1 | TRBV29-1 | TRBD1 | - | TGCAGCGGGAGGGGGCTGAACACTGAAGCTTTCTTT | CSGRGLNTEAFF
TRBJ2-2 | TRBV5-4 | TRBD2 | - | TGTGCCAGCAGCCAGGGACTAGCGGGAGTAACCGGGGAGCTGTTTTTT | CASSQGLAGVTGELFF
TRBJ2-1 | TRBV3-1/TRBV3-2 | - | - | TGTGCCAGCAGCCAAGGGGGACTCGCGCAGAGCTCCTACAATGAGCAGTTCTTC | CASSQGGLAQSSYNEQFF
TRBJ1-2 | TRBV2 | - | - | TGTGCCAGCAGTGAGAGCGGACAGTCCACTAGCACCTTC | CASSESGQSTSTF
TRBJ1-1 | TRBV6-2/TRBV6-3 | - | - | TGTGCCAGCAGTTACAGGGTAGGGGCTGAAGCTTTCTTT | CASSYRVGAEAFF
TRBJ1-5 | TRBV5-1 | TRBD1 | - | TGCGCCAGCAGCGCGAAAGAAGGGGGCAGGAGTCAGCCCCAGCATTTT | CASSAKEGGRSQPQHF
TRBJ2-7 | TRBV6-5 | - | - | TGTGCCAGCAGTTACGGAGAGCAATTTAGTGCCTACGAGCAGTACTTC | CASSYGEQFSAYEQYF
TRBJ2-1 | TRBV10-1 | - | - | TGCGCCAGCCAGCGGGCATTGAGGGACAATGAGCAGTTCTTC | CASQRALRDNEQFF
TRBJ1-1 | TRBV25-1 | TRBD1 | - | TGTGCCAGCAGTGAATTTGGGACAGGGGGAAACACTGAAGCTTTCTTT | CASSEFGTGGNTEAFF
TRBJ2-1 | TRBV24-1 | TRBD1 | - | TGTGCCACCAGTGATTCGACAGGGAAGCAGTTCTTC | CATSDSTGKQFF
TRBJ2-1 | TRBV7-3 | TRBD1 | - | TGTGCCAGCAGCTATGGGGGACAGGGGTACAATGAGCAGTTCTTC | CASSYGGQGYNEQFF
TRBJ2-1 | TRBV27 | TRBD1 | - | TGTGCCAGCAGTCCTCCGGGACAGGGGTTTGAGGATGAGCAGTTCTTC | CASSPPGQGFEDEQFF
TRBJ2-7 | TRBV7-9 | TRBD1 | - | TGTGCCAGCAGCTCTCGGACAGGGGGAAACGAGCAGTACTTC | CASSSRTGGNEQYF
TRBJ2-7 | TRBV10-3 | TRBD2 | - | TGTGCCATCAGTGAGTCGAAGTCTAGCGGGGCCTCCTACGAGCAGTACTTC | CAISESKSSGASYEQYF
TRBJ1-1 | TRBV21-1 | - | - | TGTGCCAGCAGCAAAGCGGCCCCTTCCGCAGGGGGTCTGAACACTGAAGCTTTCTTT | CASSKAAPSAGGLNTEAFF
TRBJ2-1 | TRBV19 | TRBD2 | - | TGTGCCAGTAGTGGGGCTAGCGGGAGGGCCCTGGATGAGCAGTTCTTC | CASSGASGRALDEQFF
TRBJ2-2 | TRBV5-6 | - | - | TGTGCCAGCAGCTTGGCGGTCACCGGGGAGCTGTTTTTT | CASSLAVTGELFF
TRBJ1-3 | TRBV19 | - | - | TGTGCCAGTAGTCCCGGGACAGGAAACACCATATATTTT | CASSPGTGNTIYF
TRBJ1-5 | TRBV2 | - | - | TGTGCCAGCAAGTCTCGGGGTTTGGAGAGCAATCAGCCCCAGCATTTT | CASKSRGLESNQPQHF
TRBJ2-3 | TRBV15 | - | - | TGTGCCACCAGCAGAGATAGGATAGCGCTTAGCACAGATACGCAGTATTTT | CATSRDRIALSTDTQYF
TRBJ2-5 | TRBV29-1 | - | - | TGCAGCGTTACCCCAGGGGTTGGAGAGACCCAGTACTTC | CSVTPGVGETQYF
TRBJ1-5 | TRBV27 | - | - | TGTGCCAGCAGTTTAGGAGAAAATCAGCCCCAGCATTTT | CASSLGENQPQHF
TRBJ1-2 | TRBV7-9 | TRBD1 | few | TGTGCCAGCAGTTTACGGGACAGTCGAATATCTAACTATGGCTACACCTTC | CASSLRDSRISNYGYTF
TRBJ2-5 | TRBV15 | - | - | TGTGCCACCAGCACCTCTATGGGCGGGGAGGCCCGTTGGACCCAGTACTTC | CATSTSMGGEARWTQYF
TRBJ2-7 | TRBV4-1 | TRBD2 | - | TGCGCCAGCAGCCAAGACACTAGCGGGAGGGCCCGGGAGCAGTACTTC | CASSQDTSGRAREQYF
TRBJ2-5 | TRBV7-9 | - | - | TGTGCCAGCAGCTTAGCGAGGGAACAAGAGACCCAGTACTTC | CASSLAREQETQYF
TRBJ1-1 | TRBV6-5 | TRBD1 | - | TGTGCCGGTGGACAGGTGATTAACACTGAAGCTTTCTTT | CAGGQVINTEAFF
TRBJ2-1 | TRBV2 | TRBD2 | few | TGTGCCAGCAGTCAAGCTAGCGGGAGTCGGCATGAGCAGTTCTTC | CASSQASGSRHEQFF
TRBJ1-6 | TRBV5-4 | - | - | TGTGCCAGCAGCAGGGAGGGTAATTCACCCCTCCACTTT | CASSREGNSPLHF
TRBJ2-2 | TRBV19 | - | - | TGTGCCAGTAGTATACCGGGGAAGAACACCGGGGAGCTGTTTTTT | CASSIPGKNTGELFF
TRBJ1-3 | TRBV2 | - | - | TGTGCCAGCAGTGAACCCCGCTCTGGAAACACCATATATTTT | CASSEPRSGNTIYF
TRBJ2-7 | TRBV5-4 | - | - | TGTGCCAGCAGCCCTACAGGATCCTACGAGCAGTACTTC | CASSPTGSYEQYF
TRBJ2-1 | TRBV7-3 | - | - | TGTGCCAGCAGCTCCGGTGTTGGGCCCTCCTACAATGAGCAGTTCTTC | CASSSGVGPSYNEQFF
TRBJ2-7 | TRBV7-9 | TRBD1 | - | TGTGCCAGCAGCTCCTGGACAGGGAGAGGGCCCTCCTACGAGCAGTACTTC | CASSSWTGRGPSYEQYF
TRBJ2-5 | TRBV15 | - | - | TGTGCCACCAGCGGAGGGACAGTCCAAGAGACCCAGTACTTC | CATSGGTVQETQYF
TRBJ2-3 | TRBV5-1 | - | - | TGCGCCAGCAGCCCATTGGCGGGATCTAGCACAGATACGCAGTATTTT | CASSPLAGSSTDTQYF
TRBJ2-3 | TRBV11-2 | TRBD2 | once | TGTGCCAGCAGCCATAGGACTAGCCTCACAGATACGCAGTATTTT | CASSHRTSLTDTQYF
TRBJ2-2 | TRBV9 | - | - | TGTGCCAGCAGCCCCCCCGGGGGGGAGCTGTTTTTT | CASSPPGGELFF
TRBJ2-1 | TRBV10-2 | - | - | TGCGCCAGCGTTAGCCAGGGATGGAATGAGCAGTTCTTC | CASVSQGWNEQFF
TRBJ2-4 | TRBV7-2 | - | - | TGTGCCAGCAGCTTAAGCGCAGTCCGGGGCAAAAACATTCAGTACTTC | CASSLSAVRGKNIQYF
TRBJ2-7 | TRBV3-1/TRBV3-2 | - | once | TGTGCCAGCAGCCAGAGAGGCGGATCCTACGAGCAGTACTTC | CASSQRGGSYEQYF
TRBJ2-1 | TRBV6-1 | - | - | TGTGCCAGCAGTGAGGGCGTTCTGTACAATGAGCAGTTCTTC | CASSEGVLYNEQFF
TRBJ2-1 | TRBV21-1 | - | - | TGTGCCAGCAGCAAAGAGAGCGGGAGGCTTGATGAGCAGTTCTTC | CASSKESGRLDEQFF
TRBJ2-3 | TRBV11-2 | TRBD2 | - | TGTGCCAGCAGCAAGCTAGCGGGGGGAGATACGCAGTATTTT | CASSKLAGGDTQYF
TRBJ1-1 | TRBV5-6 | TRBD1 | - | TGTGCCAGCAGCTTTTACAGGGGGATGAACACTGAAGCTTTCTTT | CASSFYRGMNTEAFF